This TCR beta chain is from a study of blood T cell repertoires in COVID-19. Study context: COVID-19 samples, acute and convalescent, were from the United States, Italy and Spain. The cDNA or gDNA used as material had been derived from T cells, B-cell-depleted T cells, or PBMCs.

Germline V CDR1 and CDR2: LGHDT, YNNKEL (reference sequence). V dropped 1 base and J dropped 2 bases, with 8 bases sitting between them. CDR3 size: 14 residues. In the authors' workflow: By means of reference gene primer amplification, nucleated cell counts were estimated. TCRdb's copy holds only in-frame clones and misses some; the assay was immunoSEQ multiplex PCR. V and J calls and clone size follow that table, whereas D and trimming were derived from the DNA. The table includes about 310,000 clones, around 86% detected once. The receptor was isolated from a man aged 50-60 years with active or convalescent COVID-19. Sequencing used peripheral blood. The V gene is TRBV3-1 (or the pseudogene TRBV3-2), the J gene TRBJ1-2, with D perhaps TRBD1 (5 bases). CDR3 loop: CASSQAAGNYGYTF. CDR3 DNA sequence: TGTGCCAGCAGCCAAGCCGCAGGGAACTATGGCTACACCTTC.